What follows are 27 T cell receptor beta chains derived from one specimen sequenced in a study of identifying expanded T cells in peripheral blood. Repertoires were generated with immunoSEQ multiplex PCR, while TCRdb's copy carries only in-frame clones and drops some. Among approximately 79,000 clones listed, roughly 90% were seen once. Material for sequencing was blood. These receptors originate from a person between 18 and 70 years old in good health.

The genes are TRBV5-1 and TRBJ2-2, with 10 bases that match TRBD2. V was clipped by 5 bases and J by 1 base; unmatched bases: 5. Per the germline V gene, CDR1 is SGHRS and CDR2 is YFSETQ. The CDR3 length is 16 residues. CDR3 in DNA: TGCGCCAGCAGAGTTGGACTAGCGGAGAACACCGGGGAGCTGTTTTTT. Translated, it gives CASRVGLAENTGELFF.

The V gene is TRBV6-1, the J gene TRBJ2-6; the match to TRBD2 covers 13 bases. The CDR3 extends over 19 amino acids. Germline V lookup: CDR1 MNHNS, CDR2 SASEGT. J lost 3 bases, V lost 3 bases, and 8 bases had no gene match. This chain's CDR3 is CASSEGLAGWLGGANVLTF. The DNA of the CDR3 is TGTGCCAGCAGTGAGGGACTAGCGGGGTGGTTGGGTGGGGCCAACGTCCTGACTTTC.

This clone was seen a single time. The chain couples TRBV7-2 to TRBJ1-2; 10 nucleotides line up with TRBD1. The V and J ends lost 2 bases and 6 bases, in that order; junction bases with no gene match: 6. Germline-derived CDR1 and CDR2 are SGHTA and FQGNSA. This CDR3 has 15 amino acids. CDR3 nucleotides: TGTGCCAGCAGCTTACTCCTTGACAGGGGGCATGGCTACACCTTC. It codes for CASSLLLDRGHGYTF.

The chain carries TRBV7-2 and TRBJ2-7; D gene uncertain. With 1 base removed from V and 6 bases from J, the gap between germline ends came to 7 bases. This CDR3 contains 12 residues. CDR1 SGHTA and CDR2 FQGNSA come from the germline V gene. The CDR3: CASSLGLFEQYF. The CDR3 nucleotides are TGTGCCAGCAGCTTAGGACTTTTCGAGCAGTACTTC.

The J gene is TRBJ2-7, the V gene TRBV4-1, with TRBD1 matching 11 bases. With V trimmed by 6 bases and J by 3 bases, 10 bases remained unmatched. Germline values: CDR1 MGHRA, CDR2 YSYEKL. The CDR3 runs to 16 residues. The CDR3 sequence is CASRGQGDGKNYEQYF. CDR3 nucleotides: TGCGCCAGCAGGGGACAGGGGGACGGCAAGAACTACGAGCAGTACTTC.

This clone was picked up a small number of times. The chain has TRBV7-2 and TRBJ2-1; D is perhaps TRBD2 (5 bases). V was pared by 3 bases and J by 0 bases, with 6 bases between. The V gene's germline CDR1 is SGHTA and CDR2 FQGNSA. The CDR3 covers 14 residues. The CDR3 loop reads CASSFTSSYNEQFF. The CDR3 DNA is TGTGCCAGCAGCTTTACTAGCTCCTACAATGAGCAGTTCTTC.

The gene calls are TRBV27 and TRBJ2-6; TRBD1 agrees at 8 bases. The V gene's germline CDR1 is MNHEY and CDR2 SMNVEV (reference sequence). This CDR3 spans 16 amino acids. The V and J ends lost 6 bases and 2 bases, in that order; junction bases with no gene match: 6. CDR3: CASRYVQGAGANVLTF. In DNA form, the CDR3 reads TGTGCCAGCAGATATGTACAGGGGGCTGGGGCCAACGTCCTGACTTTC. The full variable domain, rest sourced from reference TRBV27 and TRBJ2-6, is EAQVTQNPRYLITVTGKKLTVTCSQNMNHEYMSWYRQDPGLGLRQIYYSMNVEVTDKGDVPEGYKVSRKEKRNFPLILESPSPNQTSLYFCASRYVQGAGANVLTFGAGSRLTVL.

The chain has TRBV6-5 and TRBJ2-5, with 10 bases identical to TRBD2. TRBJ2-7 matches the DNA end more closely, so the J call is doubtful. This CDR3 is 12 amino acids long. CDR1 is MNHEY and CDR2 is SVGAGI in the germline V gene. For the CDR3, the DNA is TGTGCCTCGAGGACTAGCGGCTACGAGCAGTACTTC. Translation: CASRTSGYEQYF.

This clone appeared once. The rearrangement uses TRBV21-1 and TRBJ2-2; the tabulated D call, TRBD1, remains unverified against the DNA. TRBV21-1 is an annotated pseudogene. CDR3 size: 14 residues. CDR3 in DNA: TGTGCCAGCAGCACACAGACGAACACCGGGGAGCTGTTTTTT. Its protein is CASSTQTNTGELFF.

V and J are TRBV6-5 and TRBJ1-2; tentatively, D is TRBD1 (5 bases). Germline V gene data show CDR1 as MNHEY and CDR2 as SVGAGI. This CDR3 contains 13 residues. V was cut by 2 bases and J by 7 bases, with 11 bases left in between. The CDR3 sequence is CASSYVGHGGYTF. CDR3 bases: TGTGCCAGCAGTTACGTGGGGCATGGTGGCTACACCTTC.

This chain connects TRBV5-1 to TRBJ1-2; no clear D. CDR3 size: 13 residues. The V gene's germline CDR1 is SGHRS and CDR2 YFSETQ. V was pared by 4 bases and J by 4 bases, with 11 bases between. The CDR3 sequence: CASSADGFYGYTF. The CDR3 DNA reads TGCGCCAGCAGCGCGGACGGCTTCTATGGCTACACCTTC.

The count of this clone is one. CDR3 bases: TGTGCCAGCAGTTTATGTTTTAGGCTAGCGGGAGGCTTAATGGTTGATACGCAGTATTTT. As protein: CASSLCFRLAGGLMVDTQYF. This sequence joins TRBV27 and TRBJ2-3; TRBD2 aligns across 11 bases. Germline assignment: CDR1 MNHEY and CDR2 SMNVEV (reference sequence). This CDR3 region has 20 residues. The V and J ends lost 1 base and 6 bases, in that order; junction bases with no gene match: 18.

The rearrangement links TRBV7-9 to TRBJ1-1; D not resolved. Germline CDR1 SEHNR, CDR2 FQNEAQ (reference sequence). V dropped 1 base and J dropped 2 bases, with 5 bases sitting between them. The CDR3 consists of 13 residues. CDR3 residues: CASSLELNTEAFF. CDR3 bases: TGTGCCAGCAGCTTAGAACTAAACACTGAAGCTTTCTTT.

The genes are TRBV27 and TRBJ1-2; TRBD1 might be the D (5 bases). The ends were cut back, 6 bases at V and 6 bases at J, with 11 bases in the middle. Germline V lookup: CDR1 MNHEY, CDR2 SMNVEV (reference sequence). CDR3 length: 12 amino acids. The CDR3: CASRGDADGYTF. CDR3 bases: TGTGCCAGCAGAGGGGATGCGGATGGCTACACCTTC.

The chain carries TRBV7-2 and TRBJ1-2, with a tentative D call TRBD1 (6 bases). The CDR3 has 16 residues. V was pared by 2 bases and J by 3 bases, with 16 bases between. The germline gives CDR1 SGHTA, CDR2 FQGNSA. CDR3 sequence (DNA): TGTGCCAGCAGCTTAATGGGTGCGGCAGGGGACTATGGCTACACCTTC. Its translation: CASSLMGAAGDYGYTF. The complete variable domain, with remaining parts taken from reference TRBV7-2 and TRBJ1-2, reads GAGVSQSPSNKVTEKGKDVELRCDPISGHTALYWYRQSLGQGLEFLIYFQGNSAPDKSGLPSDRFSAERTGGSVSTLTIQRTQQEDSAVYLCASSLMGAAGDYGYTFGSGTRLTVV.

This chain connects TRBV18 to TRBJ2-5; D could derive from TRBD1 or TRBD2 (5 bases each). Germline CDR1 reads KGHSH; CDR2 reads LQKENI. The CDR3 spans 15 residues. V gave up 3 bases and J gave up 5 bases, with 16 bases separating them. The CDR3 region has the DNA TGTGCCAGCTCACCGACGAGGGGTTTGGGCGAGACCCAGTACTTC. Protein sequence: CASSPTRGLGETQYF.

This sequence joins TRBV2 and TRBJ2-2, with a possible D match to TRBD2 (6 bases). Between the trimmed V and J ends, which lost 4 bases and 6 bases, there was a span of 15 bases. The CDR3 totals 15 residues. CDR1 and CDR2 from the germline V gene are SNHLY and FYNNEI. The CDR3 DNA follows: TGTGCCAGCAGTGGACTAGTAGATGGGTCCGGGGAGCTGTTTTTT. As protein: CASSGLVDGSGELFF.

The table lists this clone with a few counts. V gene TRBV10-2 combines with J gene TRBJ1-1; no reliable D call. CDR1 and CDR2 from the germline V gene are WSHSY and SAAADI. Trimming shortened V by 6 bases and J by 1 base, and 6 bases separated the two germline ends. The CDR3 is made up of 12 amino acids. Here the CDR3 DNA reads TGCGCCAGCAGATTGGAGAACACTGAAGCTTTCTTT. Translating it yields CASRLENTEAFF.

The chain links TRBV29-1 to TRBJ1-2; possible D gene TRBD1, 6 bases. This CDR3 has 16 residues. The germline CDR1 and CDR2 sequences are SQVTM and ANQGSEA. V was pared by 2 bases and J by 6 bases, with 22 bases between. The CDR3 is CSVESSERRGINGYTF. CDR3 sequence (DNA): TGCAGCGTTGAAAGTTCAGAGCGCAGGGGAATTAATGGCTACACCTTC.

The chain carries TRBV7-2 and TRBJ2-7, with D tentatively TRBD1 (5 bases). This CDR3 spans 15 amino acids. Germline CDR1 reads SGHTA; CDR2 reads FQGNSA. V gave up 0 bases and J gave up 4 bases, with 13 bases separating them. CDR3 nucleotides: TGTGCCAGCAGCTTAGCTCGTGCAGGGTTTTACGAGCAGTACTTC. It is translated as CASSLARAGFYEQYF. The full variable domain, completed using reference TRBV7-2 and TRBJ2-7, is GAGVSQSPSNKVTEKGKDVELRCDPISGHTALYWYRQSLGQGLEFLIYFQGNSAPDKSGLPSDRFSAERTGGSVSTLTIQRTQQEDSAVYLCASSLARAGFYEQYFGPGTRLTVT.

This clone appeared once. This sequence joins TRBV5-1 and TRBJ2-2; 7 bases match TRBD1. The CDR3 runs 15 residues. Germline lookup yields CDR1 SGHRS and CDR2 YFSETQ. V shed 2 bases, J shed 0 bases, and the junction held 1 base outside the gene matches. CDR3 nucleotides: TGCGCCAGCAGCTTAGACAGGGCGAACACCGGGGAGCTGTTTTTT. Encoded protein: CASSLDRANTGELFF.

In its sample, this clone was seen once. The chain links TRBV9 to TRBJ2-5; 7 bases align to TRBD2. Germline-derived CDR1 and CDR2 are SGDLS and YYNGEE. Trimming at V came to 0 bases and at J to 5 bases, leaving 7 bases not matched to a gene. This CDR3 is 15 amino acids long. The CDR3 DNA follows: TGTGCCAGCAGCGTAGACGGGGGGAGAGAGGAGACCCAGTACTTC. Its protein is CASSVDGGREETQYF. Full variable domain (rest looked up from reference TRBV9 and TRBJ2-5): DSGVTQTPKHLITATGQRVTLRCSPRSGDLSVYWYQQSLDQGLQFLIQYYNGEERAKGNILERFSAQQFPDLHSELNLSSLELGDSALYFCASSVDGGREETQYFGPGTRLLVL.

The rearrangement links TRBV5-1 to TRBJ1-1; D unclear. V shed 2 bases and J shed 1 base, with 6 bases lying between them. This CDR3 region has 13 residues. Germline V gives CDR1 SGHRS, CDR2 YFSETQ. The CDR3 DNA reads TGCGCCAGCAGCTTAGCAGCGAACACTGAAGCTTTCTTT. Its translation: CASSLAANTEAFF. Full variable domain (outside the CDR3, taken from reference TRBV5-1 and TRBJ1-1): KAGVTQTPRYLIKTRGQQVTLSCSPISGHRSVSWYQQTPGQGLQFLFEYFSETQRNKGNFPGRFSGRQFSNSRSEMNVSTLELGDSALYLCASSLAANTEAFFGQGTRLTVV.

This chain joins TRBV29-1 and TRBJ1-4; 9 bases fit TRBD1. Losses at the gene ends were 7 bases for V and 10 bases for J; bases not matched to a gene: 7. CDR3 size: 12 residues. The germline V gene encodes CDR1 SQVTM and CDR2 ANQGSEA. This CDR3 reads CSGTTGGGKLFF. CDR3 DNA: TGCAGCGGGACTACAGGGGGCGGAAAACTGTTTTTT.

The chain recombines TRBV28 with TRBJ2-1; D perhaps matches TRBD2 (6 bases). Germline V gene sequence: CDR1 MDHEN, CDR2 SYDVKM. V was pared by 4 bases and J by 3 bases, with 13 bases between. CDR3 length: 15 amino acids. For the CDR3, the DNA is TGTGCCAGCAGTTCGACTAGGGTAGGCTACAATGAGCAGTTCTTC. Its translation: CASSSTRVGYNEQFF.

V is TRBV19 and J is TRBJ1-1; 12 bases are shared with TRBD1. V was pared by 4 bases and J by 4 bases, with 7 bases of the junction left unmatched. The V gene's germline CDR1 is LNHDA and CDR2 SQIVND (reference sequence). The CDR3 has 16 amino acids. Written as DNA, the CDR3 is TGTGCCAGTAGTACGGGGACAGGGGGCGCGGGCACTGAAGCTTTCTTT. This codes for CASSTGTGGAGTEAFF.

The CDR3 sequence is CASTPGLAGLGEQYF. Here the CDR3 DNA reads TGTGCCAGCACCCCTGGACTAGCGGGATTGGGCGAGCAGTACTTC. This rearrangement joins TRBV7-8 to TRBJ2-7, with 12 nucleotides matching TRBD2. CDR3 length: 15 residues. V was pared by 7 bases and J by 6 bases, with 10 bases of the junction left unmatched. The germline gives CDR1 SGHVS, CDR2 FQNEAQ.